This T cell receptor beta chain was documented in a study of CD8 T cells in Susac syndrome. The RNA, about 0.45 to 1 ug, was put through reverse transcription using random hexamers. Across 54 Vbeta and 13 Jbeta, immunoSEQ multiplex PCR amplified TCR beta CDR3. TCRdb used MiXCR to reprocess the immunoSEQ multiplex PCR reads, holding one entry per CDR3 protein. Of nearly 110,000 distinct CDR3 sequences in the sample, roughly 94% were seen once. CD8+ and CD4+ T cells taken from blood had their TCR beta sequenced. As judged by recently defined diagnostic criteria, patients with Susac syndrome had definite or probable disease. This clonotype was detected only once. This CDR3 is built from 17 residues. Losses at the gene ends were 1 base for V and 2 bases for J; bases not matched to a gene: 10. CDR1 is SGDLS and CDR2 is YYNGEE in the germline V gene.

This sequence joins TRBV9 and TRBJ1-2, with 8 bases that match TRBD1. The sequence came from a human donor with Susac syndrome. The sample taken for sequencing was CD8+ T cells from PBMCs. In nucleotides, the CDR3 is TGTGCCAGCAGCGTAACCCTCAGGGCAGGGGGCAACTATGGCTACACCTTC. Amino acid sequence: CASSVTLRAGGNYGYTF. Full variable domain (remainder filled in from reference TRBV9 and TRBJ1-2): DSGVTQTPKHLITATGQRVTLRCSPRSGDLSVYWYQQSLDQGLQFLIQYYNGEERAKGNILERFSAQQFPDLHSELNLSSLELGDSALYFCASSVTLRAGGNYGYTFGSGTRLTVV.